This T cell receptor (beta chain) was captured in a study of T cells in Graves' hyperthyroidism and ophthalmopathy. For ophthalmopathy patients, the Clinical Activity Score was at least 3 and the NOSPECS grade at least 4; duration was under 3 months. RNA transcripts provided the source from which TCR beta CDR3 regions were amplified. HTBI primers were employed in a first-round RT-PCR of the TCR CDR3. Each CDR3 protein is one row after TCRdb ran MiXCR on the multiplex PCR reads. The table records roughly 290,000 distinct CDR3 sequences, over 15% of them present only once. The germline V gene encodes CDR1 MDHEN and CDR2 SYDVKM. The V segment lost 3 bases and the J segment 0 bases; nucleotides outside the gene matches: 7. This CDR3 spans 17 amino acids. At least ten counts were recorded for this clonotype.

This receptor was taken from an older woman with Graves' ophthalmopathy. The rearrangement uses TRBV28 and TRBJ2-7; TRBD1 matches 11 bases. Sequencing was performed on blood. The CDR3 spells CASSFNAGTGGSYEQYF. The CDR3 DNA reads as TGTGCCAGCAGTTTCAATGCCGGGACAGGGGGCTCCTACGAGCAGTACTTC. Complete variable domain (other parts from reference TRBV28 and TRBJ2-7): DVKVTQSSRYLVKRTGEKVFLECVQDMDHENMFWYRQDPGLGLRLIYFSYDVKMKEKGDIPEGYSVSREKKERFSLILESASTNQTSMYLCASSFNAGTGGSYEQYFGPGTRLTVT.